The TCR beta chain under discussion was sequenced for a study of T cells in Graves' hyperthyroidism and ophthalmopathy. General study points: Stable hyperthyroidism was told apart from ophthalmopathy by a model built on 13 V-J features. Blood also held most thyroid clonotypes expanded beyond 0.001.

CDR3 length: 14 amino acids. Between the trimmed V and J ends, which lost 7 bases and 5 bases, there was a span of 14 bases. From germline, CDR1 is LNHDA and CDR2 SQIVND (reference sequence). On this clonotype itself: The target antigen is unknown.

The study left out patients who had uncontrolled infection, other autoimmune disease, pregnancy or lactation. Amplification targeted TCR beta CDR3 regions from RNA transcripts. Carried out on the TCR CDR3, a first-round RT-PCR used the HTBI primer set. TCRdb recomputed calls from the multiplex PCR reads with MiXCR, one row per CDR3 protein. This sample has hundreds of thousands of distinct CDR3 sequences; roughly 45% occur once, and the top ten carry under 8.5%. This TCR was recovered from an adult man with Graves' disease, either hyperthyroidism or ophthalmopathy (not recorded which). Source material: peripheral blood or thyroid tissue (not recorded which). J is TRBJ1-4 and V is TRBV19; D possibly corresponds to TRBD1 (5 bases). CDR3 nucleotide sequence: TGTGCCAGTACCTCCCGCAGGGACAATGAAAAACTGTTTTTT. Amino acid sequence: CASTSRRDNEKLFF.